This T cell receptor (beta chain) appears in the sequencing data of a study of blood T cells in healthy people across ages. Findings of the study overall: There were more naive CD4+ cells and higher diversity in long-lived donors than in aged donors. With age, beta diversity per million T cells declined roughly linearly, significantly by 30 to 50.

It was with a sample-barcoded 5' primer and a J-beta primer mix that a second PCR of roughly 7 to 12 cycles was run. A template-switch adaptor with 12 random nucleotides tagged each cDNA molecule. TCRdb used MiXCR to reprocess the 5' RACE reads, holding one entry per CDR3 protein. The sample contains some 730,000 distinct CDR3 sequences, approximately 21% of which appear only once. Deletions cut 0 bases from V and 8 bases from J, with 12 bases between. Per germline, CDR1 LGHDT and CDR2 YNNKEL (reference sequence). This CDR3 has 14 residues. Note on this clonotype: What it binds is unknown.

The rearrangement joins TRBV3-1 to TRBJ2-3; D ambiguous. The clonotype comes from a man aged 65 to 79 in good health. The source material was blood. The CDR3 here is CASSQELRSVTQYF. CDR3 nucleotides: TGTGCCAGCAGCCAAGAATTGAGGAGCGTTACGCAGTATTTT.